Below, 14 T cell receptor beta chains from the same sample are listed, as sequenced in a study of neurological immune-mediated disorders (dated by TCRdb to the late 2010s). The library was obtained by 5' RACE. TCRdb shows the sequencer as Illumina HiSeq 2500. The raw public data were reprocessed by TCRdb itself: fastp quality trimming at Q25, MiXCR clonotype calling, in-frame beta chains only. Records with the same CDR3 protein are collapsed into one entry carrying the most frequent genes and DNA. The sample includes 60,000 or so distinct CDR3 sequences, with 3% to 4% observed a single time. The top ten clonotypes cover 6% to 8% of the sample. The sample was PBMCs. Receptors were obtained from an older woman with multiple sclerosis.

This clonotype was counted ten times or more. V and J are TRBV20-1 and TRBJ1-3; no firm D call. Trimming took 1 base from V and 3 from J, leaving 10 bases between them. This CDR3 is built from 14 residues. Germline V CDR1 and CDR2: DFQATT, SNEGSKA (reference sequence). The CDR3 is CSARGGFVGNTIYF. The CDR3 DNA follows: TGCAGTGCTAGAGGAGGCTTTGTTGGAAACACCATATATTTT.

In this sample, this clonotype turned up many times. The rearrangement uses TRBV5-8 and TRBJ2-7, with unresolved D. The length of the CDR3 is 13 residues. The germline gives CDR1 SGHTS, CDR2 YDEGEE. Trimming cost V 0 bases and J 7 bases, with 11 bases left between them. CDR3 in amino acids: CASSLARVEEQYF. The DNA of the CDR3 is TGTGCCAGCAGCTTGGCTAGGGTAGAAGAGCAGTACTTC.

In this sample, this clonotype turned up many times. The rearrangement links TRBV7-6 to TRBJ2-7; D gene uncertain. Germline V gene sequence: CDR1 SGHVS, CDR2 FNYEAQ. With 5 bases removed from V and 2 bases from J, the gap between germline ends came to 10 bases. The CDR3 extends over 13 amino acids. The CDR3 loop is CASSGSTAYEQYF. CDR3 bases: TGTGCCAGCAGCGGATCGACGGCCTACGAGCAGTACTTC.

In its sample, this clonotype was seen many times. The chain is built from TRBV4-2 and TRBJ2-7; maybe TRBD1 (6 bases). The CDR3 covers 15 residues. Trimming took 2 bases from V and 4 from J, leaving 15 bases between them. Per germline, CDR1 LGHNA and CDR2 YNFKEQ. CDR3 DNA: TGTGCCAGCAGCCAAACATTACAGGGTGGTTACGAGCAGTACTTC. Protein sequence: CASSQTLQGGYEQYF.

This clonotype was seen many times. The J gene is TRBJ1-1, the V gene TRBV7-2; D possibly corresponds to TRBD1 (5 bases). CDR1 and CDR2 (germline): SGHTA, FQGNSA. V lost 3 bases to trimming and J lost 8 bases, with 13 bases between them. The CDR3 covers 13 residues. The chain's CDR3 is CASSLGLLLEAFF. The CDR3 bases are TGTGCCAGCAGCTTGGGACTTCTCCTCGAAGCTTTCTTT.

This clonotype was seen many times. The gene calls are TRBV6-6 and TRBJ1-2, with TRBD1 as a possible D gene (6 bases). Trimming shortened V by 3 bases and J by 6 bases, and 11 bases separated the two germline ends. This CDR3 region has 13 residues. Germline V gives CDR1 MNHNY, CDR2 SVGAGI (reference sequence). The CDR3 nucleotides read TGTGCCAGCAGTTATCGGGGGCTCCATGGCTACACCTTC. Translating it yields CASSYRGLHGYTF.

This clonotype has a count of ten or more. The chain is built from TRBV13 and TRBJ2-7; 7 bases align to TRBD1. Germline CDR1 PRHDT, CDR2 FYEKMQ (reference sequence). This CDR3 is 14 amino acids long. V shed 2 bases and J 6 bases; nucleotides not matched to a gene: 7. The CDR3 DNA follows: TGTGCCAGCAGCTTATCAGGGGACAGTACCGAGCAGTACTTC. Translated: CASSLSGDSTEQYF.

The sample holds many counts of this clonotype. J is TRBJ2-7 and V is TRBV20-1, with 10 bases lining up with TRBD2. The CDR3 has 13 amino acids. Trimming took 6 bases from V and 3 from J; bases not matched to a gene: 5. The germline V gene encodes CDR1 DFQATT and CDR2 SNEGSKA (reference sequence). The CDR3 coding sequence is TGCAGTGCCCCCAGGACTAGCGGCTACGAGCAGTACTTC. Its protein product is CSAPRTSGYEQYF.

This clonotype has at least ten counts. The CDR3 DNA sequence: TGTGCCAGCAGCGTGAGTTCGAACACTGAAGCTTTCTTT. Protein sequence: CASSVSSNTEAFF. The chain joins TRBV5-6 to TRBJ1-1; D call uncertain. The CDR3 runs to 13 residues. V lost 4 bases to trimming and J lost 1 base, with 8 bases between them. The V gene's germline CDR1 is SGHDT and CDR2 YYEEEE.

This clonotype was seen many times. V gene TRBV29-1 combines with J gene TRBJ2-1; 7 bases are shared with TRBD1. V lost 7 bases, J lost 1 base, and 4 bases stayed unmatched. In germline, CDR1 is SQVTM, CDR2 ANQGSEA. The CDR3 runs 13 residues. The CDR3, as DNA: TGCAGCGCCGGGACAGTATCCTACAATGAGCAGTTCTTC. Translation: CSAGTVSYNEQFF.

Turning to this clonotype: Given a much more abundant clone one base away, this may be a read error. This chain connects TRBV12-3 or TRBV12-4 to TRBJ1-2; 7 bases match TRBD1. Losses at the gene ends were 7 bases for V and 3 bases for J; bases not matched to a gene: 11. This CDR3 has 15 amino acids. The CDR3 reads CASTLQTGPHYGYTF. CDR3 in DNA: TGTGCCAGCACGCTCCAGACAGGGCCACACTATGGCTACACCTTC.

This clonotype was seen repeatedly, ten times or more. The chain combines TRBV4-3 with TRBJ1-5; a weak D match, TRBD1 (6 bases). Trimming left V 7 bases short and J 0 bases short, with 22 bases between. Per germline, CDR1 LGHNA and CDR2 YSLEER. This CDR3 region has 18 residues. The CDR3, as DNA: TGCGCCAGCAAACCAAATCGGGGGCAGGGAAATAGCAATCAGCCCCAGCATTTT. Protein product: CASKPNRGQGNSNQPQHF.

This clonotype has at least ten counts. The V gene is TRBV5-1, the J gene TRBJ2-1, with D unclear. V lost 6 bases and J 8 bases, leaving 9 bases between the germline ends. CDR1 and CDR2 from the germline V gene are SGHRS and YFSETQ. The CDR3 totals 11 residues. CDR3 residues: CASKFGDEQFF. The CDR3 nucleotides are TGCGCCAGCAAGTTTGGGGATGAGCAGTTCTTC.

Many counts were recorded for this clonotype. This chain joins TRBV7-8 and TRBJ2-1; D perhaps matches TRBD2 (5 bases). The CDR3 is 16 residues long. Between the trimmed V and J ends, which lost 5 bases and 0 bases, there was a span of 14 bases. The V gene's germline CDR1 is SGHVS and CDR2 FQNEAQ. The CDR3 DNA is TGTGCCAGCAGCCCTGGCCGACGGGGCTCCTACAATGAGCAGTTCTTC. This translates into CASSPGRRGSYNEQFF.